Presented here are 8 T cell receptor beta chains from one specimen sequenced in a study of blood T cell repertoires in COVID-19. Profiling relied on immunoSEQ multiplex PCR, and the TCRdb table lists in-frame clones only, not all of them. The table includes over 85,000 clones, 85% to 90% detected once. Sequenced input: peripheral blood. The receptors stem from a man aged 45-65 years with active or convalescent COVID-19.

CDR3 loop: CASRTTGGGYTF. The CDR3 DNA sequence: TGTGCCAGCAGGACGACAGGGGGAGGCTACACCTTC. The rearrangement uses TRBV6-5 and TRBJ1-2, with 9 bases identical to TRBD1. Germline values: CDR1 MNHEY, CDR2 SVGAGI. V dropped 6 bases and J dropped 8; count of bases not matched to a gene: 4. The CDR3 contains 12 residues.

For the CDR3, the DNA is TGTGCCAGCAGTTTCTCCCTACAGGGGCAGGGGGAGCTGTTTTTT. Its translation: CASSFSLQGQGELFF. The chain joins TRBV27 to TRBJ2-2; 7 bases line up with TRBD1. Looked up from germline, CDR1 is MNHEY and CDR2 is SMNVEV (reference sequence). Trimming removed 3 bases from V and 8 bases from J; junction bases left unmatched: 9. The CDR3 runs 15 residues.

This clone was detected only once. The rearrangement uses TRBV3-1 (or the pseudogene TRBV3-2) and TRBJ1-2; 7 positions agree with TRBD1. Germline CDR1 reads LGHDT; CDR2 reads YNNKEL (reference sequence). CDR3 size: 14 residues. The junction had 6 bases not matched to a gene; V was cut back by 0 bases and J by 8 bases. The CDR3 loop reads CASSQDRTGPGYTF. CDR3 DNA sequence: TGTGCCAGCAGCCAAGACAGGACAGGCCCCGGCTACACCTTC.

The DNA of the CDR3 is TGCGCATCTCGGGTAGCGACAGGGGCCTACGAGCAGTACTTC. Residues: CASRVATGAYEQYF. The chain couples TRBV5-1 to TRBJ2-7, with TRBD1 matching 8 bases. The length of the CDR3 is 14 residues. Germline V gene data show CDR1 as SGHRS and CDR2 as YFSETQ.

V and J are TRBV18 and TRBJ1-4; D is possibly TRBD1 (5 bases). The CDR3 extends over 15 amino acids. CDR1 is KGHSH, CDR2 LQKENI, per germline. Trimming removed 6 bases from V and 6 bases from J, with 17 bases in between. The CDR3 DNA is TGTGCCAGCTCTCTGCCGGGCCGGGGGGATGAAAAACTGTTTTTT. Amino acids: CASSLPGRGDEKLFF.

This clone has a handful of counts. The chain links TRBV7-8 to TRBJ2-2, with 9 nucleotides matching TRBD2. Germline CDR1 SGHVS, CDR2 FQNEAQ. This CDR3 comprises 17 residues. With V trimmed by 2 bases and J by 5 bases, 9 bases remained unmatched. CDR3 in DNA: TGTGCCAGCAGCTTAAGGATGGTAGCGGGGGTAACCGGGGAGCTGTTTTTT. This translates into CASSLRMVAGVTGELFF. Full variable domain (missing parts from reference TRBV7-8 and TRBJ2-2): GAGVSQSPRYKVAKRGQDVALRCDPISGHVSLFWYQQALGQGPEFLTYFQNEAQLDKSGLPSDRFFAERPEGSVSTLKIQRTQQEDSAVYLCASSLRMVAGVTGELFFGEGSRLTVL.

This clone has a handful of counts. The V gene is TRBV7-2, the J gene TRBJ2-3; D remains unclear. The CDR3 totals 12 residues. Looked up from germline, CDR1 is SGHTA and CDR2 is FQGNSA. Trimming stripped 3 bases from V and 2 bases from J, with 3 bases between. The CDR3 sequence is CASSFYTDTQYF. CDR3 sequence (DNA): TGTGCCAGCAGCTTCTACACAGATACGCAGTATTTT.

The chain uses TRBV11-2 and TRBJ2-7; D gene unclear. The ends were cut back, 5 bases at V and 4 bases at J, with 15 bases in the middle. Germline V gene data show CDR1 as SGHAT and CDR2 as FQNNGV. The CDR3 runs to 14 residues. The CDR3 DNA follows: TGTGCCAGCAGCACGGGTCTTCCACTATACGAGCAGTACTTC. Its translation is CASSTGLPLYEQYF. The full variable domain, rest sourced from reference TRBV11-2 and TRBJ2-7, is EAGVAQSPRYKIIEKRQSVAFWCNPISGHATLYWYQQILGQGPKLLIQFQNNGVVDDSQLPKDRFSAERLKGVDSTLKIQPAKLEDSAVYLCASSTGLPLYEQYFGPGTRLTVT.